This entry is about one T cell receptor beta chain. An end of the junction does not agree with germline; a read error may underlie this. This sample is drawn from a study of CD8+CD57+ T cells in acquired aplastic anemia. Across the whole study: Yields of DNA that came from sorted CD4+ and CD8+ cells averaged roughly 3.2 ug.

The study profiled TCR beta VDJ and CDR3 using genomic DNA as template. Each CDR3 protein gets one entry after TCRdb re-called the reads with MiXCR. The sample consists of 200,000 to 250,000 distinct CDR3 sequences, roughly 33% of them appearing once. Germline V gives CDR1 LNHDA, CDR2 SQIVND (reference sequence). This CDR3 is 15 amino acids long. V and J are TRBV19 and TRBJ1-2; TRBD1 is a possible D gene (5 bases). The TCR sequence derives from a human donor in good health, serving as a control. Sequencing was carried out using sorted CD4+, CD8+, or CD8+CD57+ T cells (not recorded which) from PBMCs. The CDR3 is CASGILSGGNYGYTF. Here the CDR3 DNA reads TGTGCCAGTGGTATCTTATCGGGGGGGAACTATGGCTACACCTTC.